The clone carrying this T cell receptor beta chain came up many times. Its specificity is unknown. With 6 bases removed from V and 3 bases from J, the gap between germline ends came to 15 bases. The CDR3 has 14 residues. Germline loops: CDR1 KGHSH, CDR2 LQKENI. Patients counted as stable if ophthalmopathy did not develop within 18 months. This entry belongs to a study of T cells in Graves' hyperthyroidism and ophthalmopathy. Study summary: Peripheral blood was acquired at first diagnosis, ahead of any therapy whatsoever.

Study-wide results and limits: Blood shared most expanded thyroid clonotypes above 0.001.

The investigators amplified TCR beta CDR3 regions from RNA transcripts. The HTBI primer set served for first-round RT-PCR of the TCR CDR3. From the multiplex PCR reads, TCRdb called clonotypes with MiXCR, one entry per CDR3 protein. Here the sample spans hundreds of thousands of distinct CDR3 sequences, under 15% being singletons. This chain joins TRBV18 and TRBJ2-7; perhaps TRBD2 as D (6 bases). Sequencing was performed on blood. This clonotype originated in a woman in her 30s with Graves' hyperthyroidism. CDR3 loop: CASSPPAGNYEQYF. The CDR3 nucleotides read TGTGCCAGCTCCCCGCCCGCGGGAAACTACGAGCAGTACTTC.